The rows below give T cell receptor beta chains drawn from one sample of a study of T-cell reconstitution after alpha-beta-depleted transplantation in children. One entry per CDR3 protein, called by TCRdb with MiXCR from the PCR reads. The table lists more than 400,000 distinct CDR3 sequences, roughly 10% of them singletons. The source was PBMCs, mostly from graft donor cells, collected 180 days after TCRalphabeta/CD19-depleted stem cell transplant. The source is a female patient under 10 years old who had a stem cell transplant for aplastic anemia, so the T cells may come from the graft donor. Each CDR3 is given with its conserved first and last residue. The D gene is left open where the match is weak. The size entry is marked missing in some rows and otherwise reads once, few, many or a size class.

clone size	D gene	V gene	J gene	CDR3 DNA	CDR3 protein
few	TRBD2	TRBV7-9	TRBJ2-5	TGTGCCAGCAGTCAAGGACTAGCGGTTCAAGAGACCCAGTACTTC	CASSQGLAVQETQYF
once	.	TRBV6-2/TRBV6-3	TRBJ2-1	TGTGCCAGCAGCGACGGGGGCGGGAATAAGCAGTTCTTC	CASSDGGGNKQFF
many	.	TRBV10-3	TRBJ1-5	TGTGCCATCGGTCGAGGAGAGGAGAATCAGCCCCAGCATTTT	CAIGRGEENQPQHF
.	.	TRBV19	TRBJ1-1	TGTGCCAGTAGAAGAGGTGAATTGAACACTGAAGCTTTCTTT	CASRRGELNTEAFF
few	TRBD1	TRBV2	TRBJ2-2	TGTGCCACCCGGGACAGGGGGCGCATCACCGGGGAGCTGTTTTTT	CATRDRGRITGELFF
.	.	TRBV28	TRBJ2-5	TGTGCCAGCAGTTCCGACAGCCATGAGGAGACCCAGTACTTC	CASSSDSHEETQYF
few	TRBD2	TRBV3-1	TRBJ2-1	TGTGCCAGCAGGAAACTAGCGGACTCCTACAATGAGCAGTTCTTC	CASRKLADSYNEQFF
few	.	TRBV18	TRBJ1-2	TGTGCCAGCTCACCACCGGCCCGGGAAAACTATGGCTACACCTTC	CASSPPARENYGYTF
few	TRBD1	TRBV4-1	TRBJ2-7	TGCGCCAGCAGCCGGGGACAGGTTTTATCCTACGAGCAGTACTTC	CASSRGQVLSYEQYF
few	.	TRBV14	TRBJ2-2	TGTGCCAGCAGCCACAGACATTTATCCACCGGGGAGCTGTTTTTT	CASSHRHLSTGELFF
.	.	TRBV28	TRBJ2-7	TGTGCCAGCAGTTTATGGGACCCACCTTTTTCCTACGAGCAGTACTTC	CASSLWDPPFSYEQYF
few	TRBD2	TRBV7-2	TRBJ2-5	TGTGCCAGCAGCCGGACTAGCCCAGTGGAGACCCAGTACTTC	CASSRTSPVETQYF
.	TRBD2	TRBV12-3/TRBV12-4	TRBJ2-7	TGTGCCAGCAGTTTAGTGCGGGGACTAGCTGAGGACGAGCAGTACTTC	CASSLVRGLAEDEQYF
.	.	TRBV7-2	TRBJ2-1	TGTGCCAGCAGCGAACGGGGGTCCCCCTACAATGAGCAGTTCTTC	CASSERGSPYNEQFF
.	.	TRBV6-5	TRBJ2-1	TGTGCCAGCAGTTACGCAGGGAGCTTCCACAATGAGCAGTTCTTC	CASSYAGSFHNEQFF
few	.	TRBV28	TRBJ2-3	TGTGCCAGCAGCTCCGCAACAGATACGCAGTATTTT	CASSSATDTQYF
many	.	TRBV20-1	TRBJ1-1	TGCAGTGCTAGAGATCCAGGGGCGCGAACTGAAGCTTTCTTT	CSARDPGARTEAFF
.	TRBD2	TRBV12-3/TRBV12-4	TRBJ2-2	TGTGCCAGCAGTTTCCTCACCGGGCCTAGCGGGAGGGCGTTCACCGGGGAGCTGTTTTTT	CASSFLTGPSGRAFTGELFF
.	TRBD2	TRBV10-3	TRBJ2-5	TGTGCCATCAAGGCGGGAGGAGGCCAAGAGACCCAGTACTTC	CAIKAGGGQETQYF
few	.	TRBV6-5	TRBJ1-3	TGTGCCAGCAGTTCGAGCTCGGGGGGGCCTGGAAACACCATATATTTT	CASSSSSGGPGNTIYF
many	.	TRBV10-2	TRBJ1-2	TGCGCCAGCAGTGAGCTGGACAGAGGCTATGGCTACACCTTC	CASSELDRGYGYTF
.	.	TRBV7-2	TRBJ2-3	TGTGCCAGCAGCAGCGCGGGGGCGGGAGAATTCACAGATACGCAGTATTTT	CASSSAGAGEFTDTQYF
few	.	TRBV27	TRBJ1-2	TGTGCCAGCAGTCCCGAAACGGGGCTCTGGGGCTACACCTTC	CASSPETGLWGYTF
few	TRBD1	TRBV7-8	TRBJ2-2	TGTGCCAGCAGCTTAGTGGCAGGGGGAAACACCGGGGAGCTGTTTTTT	CASSLVAGGNTGELFF
medium-sized	.	TRBV20-1	TRBJ2-1	TGCAGTGCTAGCTACCCTAGGGGAAGCTCCTACAATGAGCAGTTCTTC	CSASYPRGSSYNEQFF
few	.	TRBV12-3/TRBV12-4	TRBJ2-1	TGTGCCAGCAGTTTAGGGGGTCTGATCAATGAGCAGTTCTTC	CASSLGGLINEQFF
many	.	TRBV7-6	TRBJ2-3	TGTGCCAGCGGCAGGGGGGCAGTCGGTACGCAGTATTTT	CASGRGAVGTQYF
.	TRBD1	TRBV7-6	TRBJ1-1	TGTGCCAGCAGCTTAGCCCTCATGACAGGGGAAGCTTTCTTT	CASSLALMTGEAFF
few	.	TRBV24-1	TRBJ2-2	TGTGCCACCAGTGATTTGGGGCAGGGAGCCGGGGAGCTGTTTTTT	CATSDLGQGAGELFF
.	.	TRBV5-4	TRBJ1-2	TGTGCCAGCAGCTTCGGGGGTTTGGGGAACTATGGCTACACCTTC	CASSFGGLGNYGYTF
.	.	TRBV4-3	TRBJ2-7	TGCGCCAGCAGCCAAGATATGGGCAGATACGAGCAGTACTTC	CASSQDMGRYEQYF
.	TRBD1	TRBV12-3/TRBV12-4	TRBJ1-1	TGTGCCAGCAGTTTCCCCCACAGGGGGGCGGTGAACACTGAAGCTTTCTTT	CASSFPHRGAVNTEAFF
.	.	TRBV5-5	TRBJ2-2	TGTGCCAGCAGCTTGGTCAAGGGGGTAGCCGGGGAGCTGTTTTTT	CASSLVKGVAGELFF
.	TRBD1	TRBV7-6	TRBJ1-2	TGTGCCAGCAGCCCGAGACAGGGTAGTTTTGGCTACACCTTC	CASSPRQGSFGYTF
few	.	TRBV28	TRBJ2-6	TGTGCCAGCAGTTTATGGAGGTTTGGGGCCAACGTCCTGACTTTC	CASSLWRFGANVLTF
.	TRBD1	TRBV20-1	TRBJ1-5	TGCAGTGCCTCCCCCGGACAGGGGGCTAAGGGGCCCAATCAGCCCCAGCATTTT	CSASPGQGAKGPNQPQHF
.	.	TRBV29-1	TRBJ2-5	TGCAGCACGAACCAACAGCCCAAGCAAGAGACCCAGTACTTC	CSTNQQPKQETQYF
.	.	TRBV12-3/TRBV12-4	TRBJ1-5	TGTGCCAGCAGTCCCGGGATCCCGACCCAGCATTTT	CASSPGIPTQHF
.	TRBD1	TRBV4-3	TRBJ2-2	TGCGCCAGCGCAGACAGGGCACTGAGCACCGGGGAGCTGTTTTTT	CASADRALSTGELFF
.	TRBD2	TRBV4-1	TRBJ2-2	TGCGCCAGCAGCCAAGAATCGAGCGGGAGGGTCTCCGGGGAGCTGTTTTTT	CASSQESSGRVSGELFF